A single sample gave rise to the 8 T cell receptor beta chains below, sequenced in a study of T-cell reconstitution after alpha-beta-depleted transplantation in children. Molecular barcoding with unique molecular identifiers was used for the TCRbeta library. TCRdb re-called the PCR reads through MiXCR, storing one row per CDR3 protein. The profile shows hundreds of thousands of distinct CDR3 sequences, roughly 16% of them singletons. Sequenced here: PBMCs, mostly from graft donor cells, sampled 360 days after TCRalphabeta/CD19-depleted stem cell transplant. These receptors came from a male patient aged 2-15 years who had a stem cell transplant for acute lymphoblastic leukemia, so the T cells may come from the graft donor.

This clonotype has more than one count but fewer than ten. The chain recombines TRBV16 with TRBJ2-2; D call uncertain. V was cut by 8 bases and J by 7 bases, with 20 bases left in between. The CDR3 consists of 15 residues. Germline-derived CDR1 and CDR2 are KGHSY and FQNENV. The CDR3 coding sequence is TGTGCCAGCGCCTACGGCAGCCGAAGTGGCGGGGAGCTGTTTTTT. This sequence encodes CASAYGSRSGGELFF. Filled out from reference TRBV16 and TRBJ2-2, the complete variable domain reads GEEVAQTPKHLVRGEGQKAKLYCAPIKGHSYVFWYQQVLKNEFKFLISFQNENVFDETGMPKERFSAKCLPNSPCSLEIQATKLEDSAVYFCASAYGSRSGGELFFGEGSRLTVL.

The genes are TRBV29-1 and TRBJ2-1; 7 positions agree with TRBD1. This CDR3 is 14 amino acids long. Germline lookup yields CDR1 SQVTM and CDR2 ANQGSEA. V gave up 6 bases and J gave up 5 bases; unmatched junction bases: 10. CDR3 nucleotides: TGCAGCGTGGTACAGGGGCGATCGCACAATGAGCAGTTCTTC. This translates into CSVVQGRSHNEQFF.

This clonotype was observed a few times. The V gene is TRBV4-1, the J gene TRBJ1-1; D ambiguous. This CDR3 is 14 amino acids long. Between the trimmed V and J ends, which lost 5 bases and 6 bases, there was a span of 16 bases. Germline V gives CDR1 MGHRA, CDR2 YSYEKL. This chain's CDR3 is CASSVLAVPSEAFF. The CDR3 DNA follows: TGCGCCAGCAGCGTCCTGGCGGTACCCTCTGAAGCTTTCTTT.

The table lists this clonotype with a few counts. This chain joins TRBV20-1 and TRBJ2-1; a possible D gene is TRBD2 (6 bases). Germline CDR1 and CDR2: DFQATT and SNEGSKA (reference sequence). This CDR3 comprises 15 residues. V was clipped by 3 bases and J by 4 bases, with 16 bases between them. The CDR3 region is CSASPTSLSYNEQFF. The DNA for the CDR3 is TGCAGTGCTAGCCCCACTAGCCTATCATACAATGAGCAGTTCTTC.

The J gene is TRBJ2-7, the V gene TRBV6-5, with 10 bases that match TRBD2. This CDR3 is built from 15 residues. Germline assignment: CDR1 MNHEY and CDR2 SVGAGI. V shed 4 bases, J shed 6 bases, and the junction held 9 bases outside the gene matches. The CDR3 reads CASSLSAGGLGEQYF. CDR3 sequence (DNA): TGTGCCAGCAGTTTATCAGCGGGAGGGCTCGGCGAGCAGTACTTC.

This clonotype was counted many times. J is TRBJ2-1 and V is TRBV11-2; D is perhaps TRBD2 (5 bases). V lost 2 bases, J lost 0 bases, and 11 bases lay in between. The germline CDR1 and CDR2 sequences are SGHAT and FQNNGV. The CDR3 has 16 amino acids. The CDR3 loop reads CASSLLSGSSYNEQFF. CDR3 nucleotides: TGTGCCAGCAGCTTATTAAGCGGAAGCTCCTACAATGAGCAGTTCTTC.

Ten or more counts support this clonotype. This sequence joins TRBV27 and TRBJ2-2; 7 bases agree with TRBD1. V shed 4 bases and J 1 base; nucleotides not matched to a gene: 9. Looked up from germline, CDR1 is MNHEY and CDR2 is SMNVEV (reference sequence). This CDR3 has 17 residues. In DNA, the CDR3 is TGTGCCAGCAGTTCGCGGTTAGGGGGCTGGAACACCGGGGAGCTGTTTTTT. Translated: CASSSRLGGWNTGELFF.

This clonotype was counted a few times. The chain employs TRBV4-3 and TRBJ2-7; D call uncertain. Per the germline V gene, CDR1 is LGHNA and CDR2 is YSLEER. There are 14 residues in the CDR3. Trimming left V 1 base short and J 9 bases short, with 16 bases between. The CDR3 loop is CASSQALGRYRQYF. CDR3 nucleotides: TGCGCCAGCAGCCAAGCCCTCGGACGTTATCGGCAGTACTTC.